Reported below is one T cell receptor (beta chain). Its antigen remains unknown. This specimen belongs to a study of identical twins. The study's findings and limits: Conclusions came from cross-sectional statistical analysis, not from following the same donors. With abundant cord blood beta clonotypes, insertions were fewer; memory repertoires showed no such pattern. Partly confounded zero-insertion analyses could result from invariant MAIT and iNKT cells.

Germline assignment: CDR1 LGHDT and CDR2 YNNKEL (reference sequence). Trimming cost V 6 bases and J 6 bases, with 17 bases left between them. The CDR3 contains 14 residues. Unique molecular identifiers were in the cDNA, with template-switch universal primer binding. TCRdb passed the 5' RACE reads through MiXCR, listing each CDR3 protein once. Here the sample spans around 490,000 distinct CDR3 sequences, roughly 15% being singletons. In addition, the sample was reused for a study of yellow fever vaccine responses in identical twins.

The chain uses TRBV3-1 and TRBJ1-1; D gene uncertain. This sequence originates from a young woman in good health. The sequenced sample consisted of CD4+ T cells sorted from blood. CDR3: CASRREGGGAEAFF. CDR3 DNA: TGTGCCAGCAGACGAGAAGGCGGTGGGGCTGAAGCTTTCTTT. Full variable domain (rest looked up from reference TRBV3-1 and TRBJ1-1): DTAVSQTPKYLVTQMGNDKSIKCEQNLGHDTMYWYKQDSKKFLKIMFSYNNKELIINETVPNRFSPKSPDKAHLNLHINSLELGDSAVYFCASRREGGGAEAFFGQGTRLTVV.